The clone carrying this T cell receptor (beta chain) was counted ten times or more. Its matching antigen is unknown. Losses at the gene ends were 6 bases for V and 7 bases for J; bases not matched to a gene: 4. CDR3 length: 14 residues. These data come from a study of early T cells in non-severe SARS-CoV-2 infection. Across the whole study: Unsorted whole blood bulk RNA was sequenced, with unpaired chains. Study-wide findings and caveats: Private and CD4 specificities were missed by VDJdb matching, skewed to anti-spike CD8.

TCRdb recomputed calls from the 5' RACE reads with MiXCR, one row per CDR3 protein. The sample comprises fewer than 80,000 distinct CDR3 sequences, less than 15% of which are singletons, and approximately 5.5% rests with the top ten. V usage is TRBV12-3 or TRBV12-4 and J usage is TRBJ1-4; 11 bases line up with TRBD1. Material for sequencing was whole blood. The TCR sequence derives from an adult who was a healthcare worker with PCR-confirmed SARS-CoV-2 infection or an uninfected control (not recorded which). The CDR3 nucleotides read TGTGCCAGCAGCCGGACAGGGGGCGGTGAAAAACTGTTTTTT. It encodes CASSRTGGGEKLFF.